The entry below gives a single TCR beta chain sequence along with its context. This specimen comes from a study of blood T cell repertoires in COVID-19. Study information: From T cells, B-cell-depleted T cells, or PBMCs came the material, which was cDNA or gDNA.

The protocol was immunoSEQ multiplex PCR, while the TCRdb copy is restricted to in-frame clones and leaves out a portion. The table includes 50,000 to 70,000 clones, around two thirds detected once. The CDR3 has 15 amino acids. V shed 6 bases and J shed 4 bases, with 19 bases lying between them. Germline assignment: CDR1 SGHTS and CDR2 YDEGEE. The clonotype was recovered from an older woman who had been exposed to COVID-19. Sequencing was performed on PBMCs or T cells enriched from blood (not recorded which). The chain carries TRBV5-8 and TRBJ1-1; D uncertain. The CDR3 DNA sequence: TGTGCCAGCAACCCTCGGCCGGGTCACCCCACTGAAGCTTTCTTT. The encoded protein is CASNPRPGHPTEAFF.